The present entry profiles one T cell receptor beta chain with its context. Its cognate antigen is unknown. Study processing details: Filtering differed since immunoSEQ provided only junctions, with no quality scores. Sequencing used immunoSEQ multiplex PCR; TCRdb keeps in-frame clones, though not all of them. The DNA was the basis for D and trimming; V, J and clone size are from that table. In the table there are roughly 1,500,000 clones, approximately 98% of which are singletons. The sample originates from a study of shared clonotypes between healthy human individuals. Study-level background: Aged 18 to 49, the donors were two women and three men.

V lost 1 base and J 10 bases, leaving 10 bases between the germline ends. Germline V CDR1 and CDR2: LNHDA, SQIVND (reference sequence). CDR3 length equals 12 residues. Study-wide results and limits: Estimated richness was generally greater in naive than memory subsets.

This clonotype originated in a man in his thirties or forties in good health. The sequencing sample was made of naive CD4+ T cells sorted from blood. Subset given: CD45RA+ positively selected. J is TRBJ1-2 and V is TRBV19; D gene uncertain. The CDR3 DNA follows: TGTGCCAGTAGTATAGCCGGAACCCACTACACCTTC. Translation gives CASSIAGTHYTF.